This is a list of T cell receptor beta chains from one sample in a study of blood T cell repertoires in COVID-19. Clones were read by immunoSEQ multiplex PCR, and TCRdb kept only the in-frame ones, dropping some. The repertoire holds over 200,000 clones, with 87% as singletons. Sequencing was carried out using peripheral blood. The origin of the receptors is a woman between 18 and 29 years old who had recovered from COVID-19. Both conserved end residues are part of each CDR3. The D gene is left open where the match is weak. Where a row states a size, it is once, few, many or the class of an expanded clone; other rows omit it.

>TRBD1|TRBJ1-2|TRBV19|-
CASRPGQGTPNYGYTF
TGTGCCAGTAGACCGGGACAGGGGACCCCTAACTATGGCTACACCTTC
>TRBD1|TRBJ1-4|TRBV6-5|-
CASTRGQGGNEKLFF
TGTGCCAGCACCCGCGGACAGGGCGGTAATGAAAAACTGTTTTTT
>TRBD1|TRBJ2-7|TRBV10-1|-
CASSAGTGGPLGSYEQYF
TGCGCCAGCTCCGCCGGGACAGGGGGCCCGTTGGGGTCCTACGAGCAGTACTTC
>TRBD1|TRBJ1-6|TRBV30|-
CAWSVMGQGNSPLHF
TGTGCCTGGAGTGTAATGGGACAGGGGAATTCACCCCTCCACTTT
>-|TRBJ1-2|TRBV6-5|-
CASSPRETTPYTF
TGTGCCAGCAGCCCCAGGGAAACAACCCCCTACACCTTC
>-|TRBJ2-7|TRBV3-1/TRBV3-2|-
CASSHRLGRPRNQEQYF
TGTGCCAGCAGCCACCGACTAGGCCGGCCCCGCAATCAAGAGCAGTACTTC
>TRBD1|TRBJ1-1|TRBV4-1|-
CASSQQGVNTEAFF
TGCGCCAGCAGCCAGCAGGGGGTGAACACTGAAGCTTTCTTT
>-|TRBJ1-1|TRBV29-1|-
CSVSNWGDTEAFF
TGCAGCGTTAGTAATTGGGGCGACACTGAAGCTTTCTTT
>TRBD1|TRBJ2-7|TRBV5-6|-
CASSMGTASEQYF
TGTGCCAGCAGCATGGGGACAGCATCCGAGCAGTACTTC
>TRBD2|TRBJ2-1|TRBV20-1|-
CSALGGEQFF
TGCAGTGCACTCGGGGGGGAGCAGTTCTTC
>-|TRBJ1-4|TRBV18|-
CASSSFFAPGDEKLFF
TGTGCCAGCTCTTCATTTTTTGCACCGGGAGATGAAAAACTGTTTTTT
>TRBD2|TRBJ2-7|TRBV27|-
CASSRPPLAGASYEQYF
TGTGCCAGCAGCCGACCCCCCCTAGCGGGGGCCTCCTACGAGCAGTACTTC
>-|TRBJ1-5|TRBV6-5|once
CASSYQSGQPQHF
TGTGCCAGCAGTTATCAAAGCGGTCAGCCCCAGCATTTT